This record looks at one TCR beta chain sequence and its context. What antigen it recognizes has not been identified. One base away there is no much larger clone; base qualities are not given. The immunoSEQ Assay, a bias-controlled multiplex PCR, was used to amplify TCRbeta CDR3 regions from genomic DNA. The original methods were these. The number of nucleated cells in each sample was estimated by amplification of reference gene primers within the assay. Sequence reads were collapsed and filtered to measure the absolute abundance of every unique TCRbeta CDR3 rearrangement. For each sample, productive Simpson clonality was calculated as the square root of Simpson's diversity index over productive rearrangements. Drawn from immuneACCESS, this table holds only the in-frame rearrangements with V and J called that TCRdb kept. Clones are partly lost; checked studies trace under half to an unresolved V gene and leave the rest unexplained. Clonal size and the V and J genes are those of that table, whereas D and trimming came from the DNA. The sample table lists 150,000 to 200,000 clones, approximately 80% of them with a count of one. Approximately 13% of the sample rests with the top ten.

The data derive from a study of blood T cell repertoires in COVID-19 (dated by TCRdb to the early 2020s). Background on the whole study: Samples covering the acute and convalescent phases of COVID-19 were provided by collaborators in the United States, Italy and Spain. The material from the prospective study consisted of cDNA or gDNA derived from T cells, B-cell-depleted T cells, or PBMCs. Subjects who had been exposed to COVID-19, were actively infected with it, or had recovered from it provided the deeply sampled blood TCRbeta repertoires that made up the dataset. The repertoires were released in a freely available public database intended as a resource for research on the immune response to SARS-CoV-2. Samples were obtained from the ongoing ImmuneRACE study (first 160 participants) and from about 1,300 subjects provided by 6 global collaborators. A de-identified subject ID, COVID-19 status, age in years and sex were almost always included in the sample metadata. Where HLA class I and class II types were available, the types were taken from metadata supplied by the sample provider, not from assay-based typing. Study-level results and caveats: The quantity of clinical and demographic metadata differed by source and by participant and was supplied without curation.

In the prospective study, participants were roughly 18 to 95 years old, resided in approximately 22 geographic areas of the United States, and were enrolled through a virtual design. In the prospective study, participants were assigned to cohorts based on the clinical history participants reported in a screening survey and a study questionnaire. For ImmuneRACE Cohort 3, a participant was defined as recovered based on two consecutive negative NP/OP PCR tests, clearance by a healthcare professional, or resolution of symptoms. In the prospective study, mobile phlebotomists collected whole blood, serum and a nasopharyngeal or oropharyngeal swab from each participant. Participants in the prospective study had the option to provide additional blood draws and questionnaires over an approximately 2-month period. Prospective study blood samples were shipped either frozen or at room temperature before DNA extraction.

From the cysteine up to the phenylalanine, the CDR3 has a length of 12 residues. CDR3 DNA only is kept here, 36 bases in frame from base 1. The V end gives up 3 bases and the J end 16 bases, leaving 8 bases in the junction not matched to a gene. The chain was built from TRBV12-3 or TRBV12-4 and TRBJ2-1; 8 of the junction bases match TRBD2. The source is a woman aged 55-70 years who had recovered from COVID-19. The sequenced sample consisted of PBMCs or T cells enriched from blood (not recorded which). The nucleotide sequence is TGTGCCAGCAGTTTCGGGGGGGCGTTACTTTTCTTC. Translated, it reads CASSFGGALLFF.